This T cell receptor (beta chain) was identified during a study of regulatory T cells in long-lasting Graves disease. V was pared by 5 bases and J by 5 bases, with 12 bases between. The CDR3 has 13 amino acids. Germline loops: CDR1 DFQATT, CDR2 SNEGSKA (reference sequence). Time point described: newly diagnosed GD, antithyroid drugs for less than 3 months. Extracted RNA from PBMCs served as the source of the TCR library. Criteria from the American Thyroid Association guidelines were applied to diagnose Graves' disease. General study results and limits: Only a small sample size was used, which may have cut accuracy. Lower TCR diversity characterized persistent Graves' patients relative to newly diagnosed patients.

Investigators prepared the TCR beta libraries by applying iRepertoire HTBI primers and Arm-PCR of CDR3 regions. TCRdb redid the calling of the multiplex PCR reads with MiXCR, one entry per CDR3 protein. The sample carries around 420,000 distinct CDR3 sequences, around 16% recorded once. There are a few counts of this clonotype. Its target is not known. A further study also used this sample, focusing on T cells in Graves' hyperthyroidism and ophthalmopathy. This second study says: Uncontrolled infections, other autoimmune diseases, pregnancy or lactation led to exclusion of patients.

Sample: peripheral blood mononuclear cells (PBMCs), taken at new diagnosis, from a patient treated with antithyroid drugs. V and J are TRBV20-1 and TRBJ1-4; D gene ambiguous. The TCR comes from a woman aged 35 to 49 with Graves disease. The CDR3 DNA is TGCAGTGCTCTTGGGGTTGGCAATGAAAAACTGTTTTTT. Amino acid sequence: CSALGVGNEKLFF.